Below, 15 T cell receptor beta chains from the same sample are listed, as sequenced in a study of T cells in localized non-small cell lung cancer. Generated by immunoSEQ multiplex PCR, the TCRdb table keeps only in-frame clones and is missing some. The table has some 80,000 clones, just under 85% seen once; the top ten hold over 2.5%. The sequencing used peripheral blood, collected before any cancer treatment. The origin of the receptors is a man aged 35-69 years with stage I lung adenocarcinoma.

The chain links TRBV2 to TRBJ1-4; 7 bases fit TRBD1. J gave up 3 bases and V 2 bases, and 3 bases lay outside the gene matches. CDR3 length: 15 residues. Per germline, CDR1 SNHLY and CDR2 FYNNEI. The CDR3 DNA follows: TGTGCCAGCAGTGAACGACAGGGCTCTAATGAAAAACTGTTTTTT. Translation gives CASSERQGSNEKLFF. The full variable domain, completed using reference TRBV2 and TRBJ1-4, is EPEVTQTPSHQVTQMGQEVILRCVPISNHLYFYWYRQILGQKVEFLVSFYNNEISEKSEIFDDQFSVERPDGSNFTLKIRSTKLEDSAMYFCASSERQGSNEKLFFGSGTQLSVL.

The chain carries TRBV7-2 and TRBJ2-5; D is unresolved. Trimming took off 5 bases at V and 1 base at J, with 8 bases between the two ends. This CDR3 spans 13 amino acids. CDR1 and CDR2 (germline): SGHTA, FQGNSA. The CDR3 nucleotides are TGTGCCAGCAGCAGACAAGTCCAAGAGACCCAGTACTTC. It specifies CASSRQVQETQYF. Looking up the rest from reference TRBV7-2 and TRBJ2-5 gives the full variable domain: GAGVSQSPSNKVTEKGKDVELRCDPISGHTALYWYRQSLGQGLEFLIYFQGNSAPDKSGLPSDRFSAERTGGSVSTLTIQRTQQEDSAVYLCASSRQVQETQYFGPGTRLLVL.

The chain uses TRBV2 and TRBJ2-3; D is undetermined. Germline lookup yields CDR1 SNHLY and CDR2 FYNNEI. V was cut by 6 bases and J by 6 bases, with 16 bases left in between. The CDR3 length is 14 residues. The CDR3 here is CASRQGLPVDTQYF. CDR3 nucleotide sequence: TGTGCCAGCAGACAAGGCTTACCTGTCGATACGCAGTATTTT.

The rearrangement joins TRBV5-6 to TRBJ1-1; D may be TRBD1 (5 bases). V lost 1 base and J 2 bases, leaving 9 bases between the germline ends. The germline CDR1 and CDR2 sequences are SGHDT and YYEEEE. The CDR3 sequence is 14 residues long. CDR3 nucleotide sequence: TGTGCCAGCAGCTTGACAGGCCTCAACACTGAAGCTTTCTTT. It codes for CASSLTGLNTEAFF.

The chain uses TRBV19 and TRBJ2-1, with 11 bases matching TRBD2. The length of the CDR3 is 17 residues. Unmatched junction bases numbered 10, after V lost 3 bases and J lost 6 bases. Germline assignment: CDR1 LNHDA and CDR2 SQIVND (reference sequence). CDR3 in amino acids: CASSIGLRTSGSNEQFF. The CDR3 DNA reads as TGTGCCAGTAGTATCGGTTTAAGAACTAGCGGGAGCAATGAGCAGTTCTTC. The full variable domain, in which reference TRBV19 and TRBJ2-1 provide the parts outside the CDR3, is DGGITQSPKYLFRKEGQNVTLSCEQNLNHDAMYWYRQDPGQGLRLIYYSQIVNDFQKGDIAEGYSVSREKKESFPLTVTSAQKNPTAFYLCASSIGLRTSGSNEQFFGPGTRLTVL.

The genes are TRBV18 and TRBJ2-7, with a tentative D call TRBD1 (5 bases). V lost 3 bases, J lost 1 base, and 13 bases lay in between. Germline CDR1 is KGHSH and CDR2 is LQKENI. This CDR3 region has 15 residues. The CDR3 here is CASSPRQPFSYEQYF. The CDR3 bases are TGTGCCAGCTCACCTAGACAGCCTTTTTCCTACGAGCAGTACTTC.

V is TRBV2 and J is TRBJ1-2, with D perhaps matching TRBD1 (6 bases). This CDR3 has 12 amino acids. The germline V and J ends were trimmed by 4 bases and 8 bases, with 11 bases remaining between them. The germline CDR1 and CDR2 sequences are SNHLY and FYNNEI. DNA for the CDR3: TGTGCCAGCAGTGGAGGGGGTCCGGGCTACACCTTC. It yields the protein CASSGGGPGYTF.

The V gene is TRBV30, the J gene TRBJ2-5; D gene unclear. Germline CDR1 is GTSNPN and CDR2 is SVGIG (reference sequence). The CDR3 extends over 12 amino acids. The V gene lost 0 bases and the J gene lost 4 bases, with 6 bases spanning the gap. DNA for the CDR3: TGTGCCTGGAGTGTACTCGGAGAGACCCAGTACTTC. Its translation is CAWSVLGETQYF.

The chain couples TRBV29-1 to TRBJ2-3; D is undetermined. V lost 7 bases and J lost 0, with 11 bases in between. The CDR3 is 13 residues long. Germline V lookup: CDR1 SQVTM, CDR2 ANQGSEA. DNA of the CDR3: TGCAGCGCCCGGTACACTAGCACAGATACGCAGTATTTT. Its translation: CSARYTSTDTQYF.

J is TRBJ1-1 and V is TRBV4-1, with a weak D call TRBD1 (5 bases). This CDR3 has 13 residues. Per germline, CDR1 MGHRA and CDR2 YSYEKL. V gave up 0 bases and J gave up 11 bases, with 13 bases separating them. The CDR3 reads CASSQEEGVGAFF. CDR3 DNA: TGCGCCAGCAGCCAAGAAGAAGGGGTGGGTGCTTTCTTT.

The chain is built from TRBV5-1 and TRBJ1-2, with 9 bases fitting TRBD1. Looked up from germline, CDR1 is SGHRS and CDR2 is YFSETQ. The CDR3 spans 15 residues. The trim removed 4 bases at V and 6 bases at J, leaving 10 bases unmatched. CDR3 DNA sequence: TGCGCCAGCAGCCTGACGGGACAGGGTTTAGATGGCTACACCTTC. It specifies CASSLTGQGLDGYTF.

The V call is TRBV29-1, the J call TRBJ1-1; no definite D call. Trimming pared 4 bases from V and 0 bases from J, leaving 6 bases between. Looked up from germline, CDR1 is SQVTM and CDR2 is ANQGSEA. This CDR3 is built from 12 residues. CDR3 region: CSVAALNTEAFF. Written as DNA, the CDR3 is TGCAGCGTTGCGGCCCTGAACACTGAAGCTTTCTTT.

The genes are TRBV4-3 and TRBJ1-1, with TRBD1 matching 8 bases. J lost 9 bases, V lost 0 bases, and 0 bases had no gene match. CDR3 length: 12 amino acids. CDR1 and CDR2 (germline): LGHNA, YSLEER. The CDR3 here is CASSQDRGQAFF. The CDR3 DNA follows: TGCGCCAGCAGCCAAGACAGGGGGCAAGCTTTCTTT.

The genes are TRBV5-5 and TRBJ2-1; D ambiguous. Germline V lookup: CDR1 SGHKS, CDR2 YYEKEE (reference sequence). The V end was cut by 0 bases, the J end by 13 bases, with 8 bases between. This CDR3 is built from 11 residues. DNA of the CDR3: TGTGCCAGCAGCTTGGATGGTAGCCAGTTCTTC. This encodes CASSLDGSQFF.

The V call is TRBV27, the J call TRBJ1-6; D is unresolved. The CDR3 is 12 residues long. Looked up from germline, CDR1 is MNHEY and CDR2 is SMNVEV (reference sequence). V shed 5 bases and J shed 10 bases, with 9 bases lying between them. The CDR3 nucleotides are TGTGCCAGCAGTGGCCTTAGATCACCCCTCCACTTT. This codes for CASSGLRSPLHF.